The present T cell receptor (beta chain) was sequenced within a study of blood T cell repertoires in COVID-19. At the level of the study: The origin of the acute and convalescent COVID-19 samples was the United States, Italy and Spain. Sources were T cells, B-cell-depleted T cells, or PBMCs; the material itself was cDNA or gDNA.

The CDR3 totals 17 residues. In germline, CDR1 is SEHNR, CDR2 FQNEAQ (reference sequence). V lost 1 base and J lost 3; bases outside the gene matches: 5. Authors' analysis steps: Amplification with reference gene primers provided the estimates of nucleated cell counts. Sequencing used immunoSEQ multiplex PCR; TCRdb keeps in-frame clones, though not all of them. V and J calls plus clone size are reproduced from that table; the DNA served to infer D and trimming. The sample records roughly 80,000 clones, more than 65% being singletons. The receptor was isolated from an elderly man with acute or convalescent COVID-19. The genes are TRBV7-9 and TRBJ1-3, with 11 bases matching TRBD1. The sample was peripheral blood. The DNA for the CDR3 is TGTGCCAGCAGCTTAGGGGAGGACAGGGGGCGTGGAAACACCATATATTTT. Translated, it gives CASSLGEDRGRGNTIYF.